These T cell receptor beta chains were read from a single sample in a study of blood T cell repertoires in COVID-19. Sequencing was performed with immunoSEQ multiplex PCR; in TCRdb, only in-frame clones are kept and a portion is missing. The repertoire holds around 85,000 clones, 85% to 90% seen once, with around 4% in the top ten. The sample was peripheral blood. Source of these receptors: a woman aged 80 or over with active or convalescent COVID-19. Each CDR3 is given with its conserved first and last residue. A D gene is named only where the DNA matches it firmly. Clone size appears in some rows only: once, few, many, or a class for an expanded clone.

clone_size	v_call	j_call	d_call	cdr3_aa	cdr3_nt
NA	TRBV27	TRBJ2-6	NA	CASSLSSTGRVGANVLTF	TGTGCCAGCAGTTTATCGTCGACAGGCCGGGTTGGGGCCAACGTCCTGACTTTC
NA	TRBV24-1	TRBJ2-1	NA	CATSLKNEQFF	TGTGCCACCAGTCTAAAAAATGAGCAGTTCTTC
NA	TRBV28	TRBJ2-4	TRBD1	CASSLPWTGQNIQYF	TGTGCCAGCAGTTTACCGTGGACAGGTCAAAACATTCAGTACTTC
NA	TRBV19	TRBJ2-1	TRBD2	CASSISGGSYSNEQFF	TGTGCCAGTAGTATCTCTGGCGGGAGCTACTCCAATGAGCAGTTCTTC
NA	TRBV28	TRBJ2-1	TRBD2	CASSSGALLAGGGQFF	TGTGCCAGCAGTTCTGGAGCCTTGCTAGCGGGAGGAGGGCAGTTCTTC
once	TRBV2	TRBJ1-4	TRBD1	CASRPTGGGNEKLFF	TGTGCCAGCAGACCCACAGGGGGCGGAAATGAAAAACTGTTTTTT
NA	TRBV7-2	TRBJ2-7	NA	CASSYHGETYEQYF	TGTGCCAGCAGCTATCACGGGGAGACCTACGAGCAGTACTTC
NA	TRBV15	TRBJ1-6	NA	CATSRGEGGGNSPLHF	TGTGCCACCAGCAGAGGAGAAGGGGGTGGCAATTCACCCCTCCACTTT
once	TRBV9	TRBJ2-7	NA	CASSVGGGPMYEQYF	TGTGCCAGCAGCGTAGGAGGGGGACCAATGTACGAGCAGTACTTC
NA	TRBV28	TRBJ2-7	NA	CASSLAGREIEQYF	TGTGCCAGCAGTTTAGCGGGGCGCGAAATCGAGCAGTACTTC
NA	TRBV7-8	TRBJ2-2	NA	CASSAAGITGELFF	TGTGCCAGCAGCGCCGCGGGAATCACCGGGGAGCTGTTTTTT
NA	TRBV5-1	TRBJ2-5	TRBD2	CASSLGLAGVQETQYF	TGCGCCAGCAGCTTGGGGCTAGCGGGAGTCCAAGAGACCCAGTACTTC
NA	TRBV19	TRBJ1-2	NA	CASSMTRGSNYGYTF	TGTGCCAGTAGTATGACCAGGGGTTCTAACTATGGCTACACCTTC
NA	TRBV11-3	TRBJ2-1	NA	CASSSDGGLYNEQFF	TGTGCCAGCAGCTCCGACGGGGGGCTGTACAATGAGCAGTTCTTC
NA	TRBV19	TRBJ1-4	TRBD1	CASSRSGTGGEKLFF	TGTGCCAGTAGTCGGTCCGGGACAGGAGGAGAAAAACTGTTTTTT
NA	TRBV5-8	TRBJ1-5	NA	CASSLRWSLQPQHF	TGTGCCAGCAGCTTGAGATGGTCACTTCAGCCCCAGCATTTT
NA	TRBV19	TRBJ1-2	NA	CASSPRGTESNYGYTF	TGTGCCAGTAGCCCCCGAGGTACGGAATCTAACTATGGCTACACCTTC
NA	TRBV19	TRBJ1-5	NA	CASSIRDFNQPQHF	TGTGCCAGTAGTATCCGGGACTTCAATCAGCCCCAGCATTTT
NA	TRBV28	TRBJ2-7	TRBD1	CASSSGTFRDRFYEQYF	TGTGCCAGCAGTTCAGGGACATTTCGGGACAGATTCTACGAGCAGTACTTC
NA	TRBV6-5	TRBJ2-1	NA	CASSLGGNSYNEQFF	TGTGCCAGCAGCCTGGGCGGGAACTCCTACAATGAGCAGTTCTTC
NA	TRBV30	TRBJ2-2	TRBD2	CAWTFKRETGELFF	TGTGCCTGGACCTTCAAGCGGGAAACCGGGGAGCTGTTTTTT
few	TRBV28	TRBJ2-7	NA	CASSPPEGGLYF	TGTGCCAGCAGTCCGCCGGAGGGCGGCTTGTACTTC
NA	TRBV12-3/TRBV12-4	TRBJ2-1	NA	CASSFQGYGEQFF	TGTGCCAGCAGTTTCCAGGGATACGGTGAGCAGTTCTTC
NA	TRBV5-5	TRBJ1-6	NA	CASSFNSGNSPLHF	TGTGCCAGCAGCTTTAATTCGGGTAATTCACCCCTCCACTTT
NA	TRBV5-1	TRBJ2-7	TRBD2	CASSEGLAGAYEQYF	TGCGCCAGCAGCGAGGGACTAGCGGGAGCCTACGAGCAGTACTTC
NA	TRBV20-1	TRBJ2-7	NA	CSGLAAYEQYF	TGCAGTGGTCTAGCAGCTTACGAGCAGTACTTC
NA	TRBV5-1	TRBJ1-1	NA	CASSFQGYGTEAFF	TGCGCCAGCAGCTTTCAGGGGTACGGCACTGAAGCTTTCTTT
NA	TRBV5-1	TRBJ2-7	NA	CASSLQAGVAYEQYF	TGCGCCAGCAGCTTGCAGGCAGGGGTCGCCTACGAGCAGTACTTC
NA	TRBV5-6	TRBJ2-1	NA	CASRHGGASSYNEQFF	TGTGCCAGCAGGCATGGCGGGGCTAGCTCCTACAATGAGCAGTTCTTC
few	TRBV11-2	TRBJ2-1	TRBD2	CASSFGTSGYNEQFF	TGTGCCAGCAGCTTTGGGACTAGCGGCTACAATGAGCAGTTCTTC
NA	TRBV7-2	TRBJ2-5	NA	CASSLRGRETQYF	TGTGCCAGCAGCTTACGGGGGAGAGAGACCCAGTACTTC
few	TRBV27	TRBJ2-5	TRBD2	CASSLGGRMEETQYF	TGTGCCAGCAGTTTGGGGGGGAGGATGGAAGAGACCCAGTACTTC
NA	TRBV28	TRBJ1-2	NA	CASSWPGGGYTF	TGTGCCAGCAGTTGGCCGGGGGGCGGCTACACCTTC
once	TRBV7-2	TRBJ2-5	TRBD1	CASSPGQGQETQYF	TGTGCCAGCAGCCCAGGACAGGGCCAAGAGACCCAGTACTTC
NA	TRBV7-2	TRBJ2-3	NA	CASSSQGSTDTQYF	TGTGCCAGCAGCTCTCAGGGCAGCACAGATACGCAGTATTTT
NA	TRBV18	TRBJ1-1	NA	CASSPQGSGNTEAFF	TGTGCCAGCTCACCCCAGGGGAGCGGGAACACTGAAGCTTTCTTT
NA	TRBV5-1	TRBJ2-5	TRBD1	CASSLGTGGQETQYF	TGCGCCAGCAGCTTGGGGACAGGCGGTCAAGAGACCCAGTACTTC
NA	TRBV28	TRBJ2-1	NA	CASSLISGGSVQFF	TGTGCCAGCAGTTTAATATCTGGAGGGAGTGTGCAGTTCTTC
NA	TRBV7-3	TRBJ2-5	NA	CASSYTPGPQETQYF	TGTGCCAGCAGCTATACCCCGGGTCCCCAAGAGACCCAGTACTTC
NA	TRBV7-8	TRBJ2-7	TRBD1	CASSLDRGLFHEQYF	TGTGCCAGCAGCTTAGACAGGGGCTTGTTCCACGAGCAGTACTTC
NA	TRBV28	TRBJ1-1	NA	CASSSPEGGYTEAFF	TGTGCCAGCAGTTCCCCTGAGGGAGGGTACACTGAAGCTTTCTTT
NA	TRBV7-2	TRBJ2-4	NA	CASSLTAGREAGNIQYF	TGTGCCAGCAGCTTGACGGCCGGTAGGGAGGCAGGAAACATTCAGTACTTC
NA	TRBV27	TRBJ1-6	NA	CASSWSSYNSPLHF	TGTGCCAGCAGTTGGAGCTCCTATAATTCACCCCTCCACTTT
NA	TRBV11-3	TRBJ2-7	TRBD2	CASRTSGRQEVLEQYF	TGTGCCAGCAGGACTAGCGGGAGACAAGAGGTCCTCGAGCAGTACTTC
NA	TRBV6-6	TRBJ2-7	TRBD1	CATAPGGISYEQYF	TGTGCCACCGCGCCAGGGGGCATCTCCTACGAGCAGTACTTC
NA	TRBV28	TRBJ1-5	TRBD1	CASSSGQGVLQPQHF	TGTGCCAGCAGTTCAGGACAGGGGGTGCTTCAGCCCCAGCATTTT
NA	TRBV29-1	TRBJ1-2	NA	CSGQTVNYGYTF	TGCAGCGGCCAAACAGTCAACTATGGCTACACCTTC
NA	TRBV4-3	TRBJ1-1	NA	CASSQEVTGLGTEAFF	TGCGCCAGCAGCCAAGAGGTCACAGGGCTAGGCACTGAAGCTTTCTTT
NA	TRBV5-4	TRBJ2-2	TRBD2	CASSLARGANTGELFF	TGTGCCAGCAGCTTGGCTCGGGGGGCGAACACCGGGGAGCTGTTTTTT
NA	TRBV7-2	TRBJ2-2	TRBD2	CASSLYGGRADGELFF	TGTGCCAGCAGCTTATATGGCGGGAGGGCTGACGGGGAGCTGTTTTTT
NA	TRBV6-5	TRBJ1-2	NA	CASRTGLNYGYTF	TGTGCCAGCAGAACAGGACTAAACTATGGCTACACCTTC
NA	TRBV6-5	TRBJ1-1	NA	CALGWGGDTEAFF	TGTGCCCTTGGATGGGGGGGCGACACTGAAGCTTTCTTT
once	TRBV19	TRBJ2-1	TRBD2	CASSGLAGVGEQFF	TGTGCCAGTAGTGGGCTAGCGGGAGTAGGTGAGCAGTTCTTC
NA	TRBV7-2	TRBJ2-7	TRBD1	CASSLQGDNEQYF	TGTGCCAGCAGCCTACAGGGGGACAACGAGCAGTACTTC
NA	TRBV7-3	TRBJ2-5	NA	CASSATGNQETQYF	TGTGCCAGCAGTGCGACAGGAAACCAAGAGACCCAGTACTTC